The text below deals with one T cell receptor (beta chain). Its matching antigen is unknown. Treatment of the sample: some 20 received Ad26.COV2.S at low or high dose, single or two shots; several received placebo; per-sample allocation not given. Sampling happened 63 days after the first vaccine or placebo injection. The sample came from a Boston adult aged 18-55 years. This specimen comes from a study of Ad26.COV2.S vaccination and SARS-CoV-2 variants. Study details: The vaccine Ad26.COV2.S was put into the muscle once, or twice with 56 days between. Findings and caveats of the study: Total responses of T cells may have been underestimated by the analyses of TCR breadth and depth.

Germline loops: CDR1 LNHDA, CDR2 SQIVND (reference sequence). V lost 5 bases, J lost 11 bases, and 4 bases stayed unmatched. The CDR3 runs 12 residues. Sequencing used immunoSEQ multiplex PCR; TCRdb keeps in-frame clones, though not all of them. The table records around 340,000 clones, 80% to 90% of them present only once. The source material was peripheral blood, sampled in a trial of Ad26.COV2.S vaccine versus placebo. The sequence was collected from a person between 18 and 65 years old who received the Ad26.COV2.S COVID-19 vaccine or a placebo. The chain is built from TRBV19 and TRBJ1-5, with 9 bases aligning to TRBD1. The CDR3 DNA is TGTGCCAGTAGTGGACAGGGGCTAACCCAGCATTTT. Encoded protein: CASSGQGLTQHF.